This entry lists 2 T cell receptor beta chains sequenced from one sample in a study of response to subunit inactivated influenza vaccine. In TCRdb, the RT-PCR reads were re-called with MiXCR into one record per CDR3 protein. This table holds fewer than 400,000 distinct CDR3 sequences, about a fifth found once. The sequenced sample was PBMCs from blood, obtained 21 months after vaccination. The receptors here all came from a man aged 50-75 years who received an inactivated influenza vaccine.

The rearrangement uses TRBV7-6 and TRBJ2-3; no clear D. The length of the CDR3 is 17 residues. Trimming took 0 bases from V and 1 from J, leaving 14 bases between them. In germline, CDR1 is SGHVS, CDR2 FNYEAQ. The CDR3 DNA reads TGTGCCAGCAGCTTAGCGGGAACATTGTTACGCACAGATACGCAGTATTTT. Translating it yields CASSLAGTLLRTDTQYF.

This chain links TRBV12-3 or TRBV12-4 with TRBJ2-4, with D tentatively TRBD1 or TRBD2 (5 bases each). The CDR3 is made up of 16 amino acids. V dropped 7 bases and J dropped 1 base, with 17 bases sitting between them. The CDR3 region has the DNA TGTGCCAGCATGCAGGACGGATGGGGGGCCAAAAACATTCAGTACTTC. As protein: CASMQDGWGAKNIQYF.